This TCR beta chain derives from a study of T-cell reconstitution after alpha-beta-depleted transplantation in children. The TCRbeta library incorporated unique molecular identifiers. Via MiXCR, TCRdb re-called the PCR reads, giving one row per CDR3 protein. This sample has over 200,000 distinct CDR3 sequences, with about a tenth found just once. Sequencing was performed on PBMCs from the stem cell graft donor, taken from the stem cell graft. The sequence was collected from a human donor who donated a stem cell graft to a child with acute lymphoblastic leukemia.

CDR3 loop: CASSRSAGGQPQHF. In nucleotides, the CDR3 is TGTGCCAGCAGTCGATCGGCGGGTGGTCAGCCCCAGCATTTT. J is TRBJ1-5 and V is TRBV6-2 or TRBV6-3; D is undetermined. CDR3 size: 14 residues. Trimming stripped 5 bases from V and 6 bases from J, with 14 bases between. Germline values: CDR1 MNHEY, CDR2 SVGEGT.